This T cell receptor (beta chain) was captured by sequencing in a study of T cell repertoires in cytomegalovirus infection (dated by TCRdb to about 2019). Study-wide context: Alongside well-studied HLA-B-restricted epitopes, the peptide stimulations were aimed at recently identified HLA-C-restricted CMV epitopes, whose presentation resists viral immunomodulation. Donor HLA type was relevant to the analysis, as public TCR beta signatures indicated carriage of CMV infection together with the matching HLA type. Overall study outcomes, separate from this receptor: In both this cohort and an independent cohort of a few hundred donors, the cumulative frequency of public TCR beta family members distinguished carriers of CMV infection plus the relevant HLA type. In the ex vivo response, HLA-C-restricted CMV-specific TCR beta clonotypes were dominant, and in two of eight donors the single most frequent clonotype came from this HLA-C-restricted group.

The meaning of the sample's treatment or condition label: in vitro stimulation with specific CMV peptide epitopes to enrich CMV-specific T cells. The sequencer was an Illumina HiSeq 1500. The public reads were reanalyzed by TCRdb: fastp trimming at Q25, MiXCR alignment, in-frame beta chains only. CDR3 protein duplicates are merged, each entry listing the most common genes and DNA. The sample table shows 600,000 to 700,000 distinct CDR3 sequences, and around a third are seen once. The ten biggest clones cover 15% to 20% of the sample. This clonotype was detected only a few times. Its recognized antigen is unknown. Base qualities are not at hand, and no much larger clone is one base apart. The sequence came from a human donor in good health (CMV status not recorded). Some clones in this sample may be carry-over from other donors' samples. The specimen was cultured PBMCs, collected from culture after CMV antigen stimulation.

The DNA sequence is as follows: TGTGCCAGCTCACCGGGGGTCGACTATGGCTACACCTTC. Translated, it gives CASSPGVDYGYTF. The chain was built from TRBV18 and TRBJ1-2; a tentative D match to TRBD1 spans 5 bases. Reading from cysteine to phenylalanine, the CDR3 counts 13 amino acids. The entry retains the CDR3 DNA only, 39 bases that are in frame from base 1. Taken from the germline V gene, the CDR1 and CDR2 loops are KGHSH and LQKENI. The junction carries 8 bases between V and J, which are trimmed by 3 bases and 3 bases respectively. The full variable domain, with segments outside the CDR3 supplied by the reference TRBV18 and TRBJ1-2 proteins, appears as NAGVMQNPRHLVRRRGQEARLRCSPMKGHSHVYWYRQLPEEGLKFMVYLQKENIIDESGMPKERFSAEFPKEGPSILRIQQVVRGDSAAYFCASSPGVDYGYTFGSGTRLTVV.